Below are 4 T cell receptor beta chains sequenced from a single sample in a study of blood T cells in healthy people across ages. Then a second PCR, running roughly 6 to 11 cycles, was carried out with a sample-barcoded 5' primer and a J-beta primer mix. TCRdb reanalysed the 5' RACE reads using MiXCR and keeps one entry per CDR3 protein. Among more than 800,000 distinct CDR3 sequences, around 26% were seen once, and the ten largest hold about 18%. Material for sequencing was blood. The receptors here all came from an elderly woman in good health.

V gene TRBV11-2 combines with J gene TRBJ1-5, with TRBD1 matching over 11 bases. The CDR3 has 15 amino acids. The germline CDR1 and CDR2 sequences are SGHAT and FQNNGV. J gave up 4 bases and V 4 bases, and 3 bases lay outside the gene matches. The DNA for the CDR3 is TGTGCCAGCAGCTGGACAGGGGGCGCGAATCAGCCCCAGCATTTT. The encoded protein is CASSWTGGANQPQHF.

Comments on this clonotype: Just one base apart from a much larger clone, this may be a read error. Here the CDR3 reads CAISEGHNSYEQFF. The CDR3 nucleotides are TGTGCCATCAGTGAGGGCCATAACTCCTACGAGCAGTTCTTC. This chain uses TRBV10-3 with TRBJ2-1; no definite D call. The CDR3 has 14 amino acids. CDR1 ENHRY and CDR2 SYGVKD come from the germline V gene. With 2 bases removed from V and 10 bases from J, the gap between germline ends came to 15 bases.

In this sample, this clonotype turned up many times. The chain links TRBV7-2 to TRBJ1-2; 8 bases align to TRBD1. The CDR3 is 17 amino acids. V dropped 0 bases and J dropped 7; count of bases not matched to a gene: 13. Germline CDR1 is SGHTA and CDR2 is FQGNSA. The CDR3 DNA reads TGTGCCAGCAGCTTAGCGCTAACGAGGAGGACAGGGAGTGGCTACACCTTC. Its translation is CASSLALTRRTGSGYTF.

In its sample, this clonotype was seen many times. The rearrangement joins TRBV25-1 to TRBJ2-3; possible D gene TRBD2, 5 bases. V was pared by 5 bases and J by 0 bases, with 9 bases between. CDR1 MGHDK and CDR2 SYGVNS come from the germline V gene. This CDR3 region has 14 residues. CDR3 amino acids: CASSRTPSTDTQYF. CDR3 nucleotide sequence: TGTGCCAGCAGTCGGACTCCTAGCACAGATACGCAGTATTTT.